Only a few counts were recorded for the clone carrying this TCR beta chain. Its antigen is not identified. Synthesis of TCR cDNA relied on 5'RACE template switching, which attached a universal primer site and UMIs. TCRdb reprocessed the 5' RACE reads via MiXCR and lists one record per CDR3 protein. The sample lists roughly 300,000 distinct CDR3 sequences; 7% to 10% were seen once. The record originates from a study of T cells after yellow fever vaccination. Broader study findings: Among primary-vaccination clones, most reappeared after the booster, at roughly 96% for CD4 and roughly 90% for CD8. By day 5 rather than day 15, the secondary response had peaked, though it was weaker.

Germline values: CDR1 MNHEY, CDR2 SMNVEV (reference sequence). This CDR3 has 13 amino acids. Trimming cost V 5 bases and J 4 bases, with 12 bases left between them. The sequence came from a man younger than 30 who received the YFV17D yellow fever vaccine. V is TRBV27 and J is TRBJ2-7; TRBD1 is a possible D gene (6 bases). Material: PBMCs, obtained roughly 47 days after the first yellow fever vaccination. Written as DNA, the CDR3 is TGTGCCAGCAGTGAGCTACAGGGATACGAGCAGTACTTC. This encodes CASSELQGYEQYF.